This T cell receptor beta chain was identified during a study of T cell responses to AZD1222 COVID-19 vaccine. Study-wide results and caveats: Seropositive AZD1222 recipients at baseline numbered only 6 or 7. Spike was spanned by vaccine-associated CD4 TCRs, with dominance at 160-218 and 743-854.

Profiling relied on immunoSEQ multiplex PCR, and the TCRdb table lists in-frame clones only, not all of them. The sample records nearly 110,000 clones, roughly 87% being singletons. This clone has just one count. Its antigen is not identified. In germline, CDR1 is MDHEN, CDR2 SYDVKM. CDR3 length equals 15 residues. Trimming cost V 5 bases and J 7 bases; bases outside gene matches: 9. This material consisted of peripheral blood, taken on day 0 of AZD1222 vaccination. The TCR comes from an adult in good health. The gene calls are TRBV28 and TRBJ1-2, with 11 nucleotides matching TRBD1. The CDR3 nucleotides read TGTGCCAGCAGTCCCGGACAGGGGGCGGTGGGTGGCTACACCTTC. Protein sequence: CASSPGQGAVGGYTF.